This T cell receptor beta chain came from a study of human T cells and chemical hapten exposure. Study-wide findings and caveats: Donors were affected by alopecia, so their immune reaction might vary from that of healthy individuals.

Time point noted: pre-sensitization, week 0. Treatment meaning: therapeutic diphenylcyclopropenone sensitization with weekly scalp DPC. Via MiXCR, TCRdb re-called the RACE reads, giving one row per CDR3 protein. This table holds 270,000 or so distinct CDR3 sequences, roughly 8% found once. This clonotype has a handful of counts. Its antigen remains unidentified. This CDR3 spans 15 amino acids. V was shortened by 5 bases and J by 4 bases, with 14 bases between the two germline ends. Germline V gene lookup returns CDR1 KGHSH and CDR2 LQKENI. This clonotype was sampled from a man aged 18-30 years with alopecia areata. Some clones in this sample may be carry-over from other donors' samples. The sample was whole blood, taken in connection with sensitization to the hapten diphenylcyclopropenone (DPC). The chain carries TRBV18 and TRBJ1-4; D gene uncertain. The CDR3 bases are TGTGCCAGCTCATCACTCCGGGAGAATAATGAAAAACTGTTTTTT. Encoded protein: CASSSLRENNEKLFF.